The 20 T cell receptor beta chains below come from one sample, sequenced in a study of CD8 T cells in Susac syndrome. Random hexamers were used to reverse transcribe the RNA input (about 0.5 to 1 ug). TCRdb fed the immunoSEQ multiplex PCR reads into MiXCR, producing one record per CDR3 protein. This table has some 200,000 distinct CDR3 sequences, roughly 96% appearing once. The sample comprised CD4+ T cells from PBMCs. The receptors here all came from a human donor with multiple sclerosis.

V gene TRBV20-1 combines with J gene TRBJ2-1; 8 nucleotides line up with TRBD2. J gave up 3 bases and V 0 bases, and 10 bases lay outside the gene matches. CDR1 and CDR2 from the germline V gene are DFQATT and SNEGSKA (reference sequence). The CDR3 length is 17 residues. In DNA form, the CDR3 reads TGCAGTGCTAGAGACTCGCGATTAGCGGGGTTCTACAATGAGCAGTTCTTC. It yields the protein CSARDSRLAGFYNEQFF.

The V and J genes are TRBV10-3 and TRBJ1-1; 7 nucleotides align to TRBD1. The length of the CDR3 is 14 residues. The V gene end was trimmed by 4 bases and the J gene end by 0 bases; junction bases not matched to a gene: 2. Germline V gives CDR1 ENHRY, CDR2 SYGVKD. The CDR3 sequence: CAISVRGVNTEAFF. The CDR3 nucleotides are TGTGCCATCAGTGTCAGGGGGGTGAACACTGAAGCTTTCTTT.

The chain joins TRBV11-2 to TRBJ1-1; D might be TRBD1 (6 bases). V lost 5 bases and J 0 bases, leaving 13 bases between the germline ends. Germline CDR1 and CDR2: SGHAT and FQNNGV. This CDR3 region has 15 residues. The CDR3: CASSPPTGLNTEAFF. In DNA, the CDR3 is TGTGCCAGCAGCCCCCCGACAGGACTGAACACTGAAGCTTTCTTT.

The V gene is TRBV20-1, the J gene TRBJ1-2, with D unclear. The germline CDR1 and CDR2 sequences are DFQATT and SNEGSKA (reference sequence). V shed 1 base and J shed 8 bases, with 11 bases lying between them. CDR3 length: 12 residues. CDR3 sequence reads: CSARVEVGGYTF. The CDR3 DNA is TGCAGTGCTAGAGTGGAAGTCGGGGGCTACACCTTC.

The gene calls are TRBV7-2 and TRBJ2-1; D remains ambiguous. Germline CDR1 reads SGHTA; CDR2 reads FQGNSA. The ends were cut back, 3 bases at V and 3 bases at J, with 30 bases in the middle. The CDR3 loop spans 21 amino acids. DNA of the CDR3: TGTGCCAGCAGCTTCGCCCTTCCGGGTCCTACCGCCAGATTGGTCTACAATGAGCAGTTCTTC. Translating gives CASSFALPGPTARLVYNEQFF.

The rearrangement joins TRBV7-9 to TRBJ2-5; TRBD1 agrees at 7 bases. CDR1 is SEHNR and CDR2 is FQNEAQ in the germline V gene (reference sequence). This CDR3 region has 16 residues. Trimming took 4 bases from V and 2 from J; bases not matched to a gene: 10. CDR3 bases: TGTGCCAGCAGCTCCACGGGACAGAGATTACAAGAGACCCAGTACTTC. Residues: CASSSTGQRLQETQYF. Full variable domain (missing parts from reference TRBV7-9 and TRBJ2-5): DTGVSQNPRHKITKRGQNVTFRCDPISEHNRLYWYRQTLGQGPEFLTYFQNEAQLEKSRLLSDRFSAERPKGSFSTLEIQRTEQGDSAMYLCASSSTGQRLQETQYFGPGTRLLVL.

The gene calls are TRBV12-5 and TRBJ2-7; D perhaps matches TRBD2 (5 bases). V dropped 3 bases and J dropped 3 bases, with 12 bases sitting between them. The CDR3 spans 14 residues. Germline-derived CDR1 and CDR2 are LGHNT and FRNRAP. The CDR3 DNA is TGTGCTAGTGGTTTAAAAGGACGGGACTACGAGCAGTACTTC. The encoded protein is CASGLKGRDYEQYF.

V usage is TRBV24-1 and J usage is TRBJ2-3; no definite D call. V lost 7 bases and J 1 base, leaving 8 bases between the germline ends. There are 13 residues in the CDR3. The germline CDR1 and CDR2 sequences are KGHDR and SFDVKD. In DNA form, the CDR3 reads TGTGCCACCAGCCGGTCGGGCACAGATACGCAGTATTTT. It is translated as CATSRSGTDTQYF.

This chain connects TRBV7-9 to TRBJ2-1, with D possibly being TRBD2 (5 bases). The length of the CDR3 is 15 residues. Germline-derived CDR1 and CDR2 are SEHNR and FQNEAQ (reference sequence). V lost 5 bases to trimming and J lost 2 bases, with 13 bases between them. The CDR3 nucleotides are TGTGCCAGCAGCCACGGGATCAACACCTACAATGAGCAGTTCTTC. Amino acids: CASSHGINTYNEQFF. The full variable domain, rest sourced from reference TRBV7-9 and TRBJ2-1, is DTGVSQNPRHKITKRGQNVTFRCDPISEHNRLYWYRQTLGQGPEFLTYFQNEAQLEKSRLLSDRFSAERPKGSFSTLEIQRTEQGDSAMYLCASSHGINTYNEQFFGPGTRLTVL.

This chain uses TRBV30 with TRBJ1-1; possible D gene TRBD1, 5 bases. CDR3 size: 13 residues. Germline V CDR1 and CDR2: GTSNPN, SVGIG (reference sequence). Trimming took off 2 bases at V and 1 base at J, with 8 bases between the two ends. The CDR3 sequence: CAWSKGPNTEAFF. DNA for the CDR3: TGTGCCTGGAGTAAGGGGCCGAACACTGAAGCTTTCTTT. Drawing the rest from reference TRBV30 and TRBJ1-1, the complete variable domain is SQTIHQWPATLVQPVGSPLSLECTVEGTSNPNLYWYRQAAGRGLQLLFYSVGIGQISSEVPQNLSASRPQDRQFILSSKKLLLSDSGFYLCAWSKGPNTEAFFGQGTRLTVV.

The chain joins TRBV18 to TRBJ1-1; D gene ambiguous. Germline CDR1 and CDR2: KGHSH and LQKENI. The CDR3 consists of 16 residues. Trimming shortened V by 1 base and J by 3 bases, and 15 bases separated the two germline ends. The CDR3 is CASSPRSRGLDTEAFF. The CDR3 region has the DNA TGTGCCAGCTCACCACGGTCGCGGGGTTTGGACACTGAAGCTTTCTTT.

In the case of this clonotype: One end of the junction fails to match germline, which may point to a read error. The chain is built from TRBV7-2 and TRBJ2-5, with TRBD1 matching 7 bases. CDR3 length: 13 amino acids. Germline CDR1 is SGHTA and CDR2 is FQGNSA. CDR3 loop: CASSKTGQGTQYF. The CDR3 DNA reads TGTGCCAGCAGCAAGACAGGGCAAGGGACCCAGTACTTC.

This clonotype was seen once. V is TRBV29-1 and J is TRBJ1-4, with D unresolved. The V end was cut by 3 bases, the J end by 0 bases, with 8 bases between. From germline, CDR1 is SQVTM and CDR2 ANQGSEA. The CDR3 length is 14 residues. CDR3 residues: CSVDPGTTNEKLFF. CDR3 in DNA: TGCAGCGTTGATCCAGGCACAACTAATGAAAAACTGTTTTTT.

The chain links TRBV3-1 to TRBJ2-5; tentative D call: TRBD2 (5 bases). In germline, CDR1 is LGHDT, CDR2 YNNKEL (reference sequence). The CDR3 is made up of 15 amino acids. With 2 bases removed from V and 4 bases from J, the gap between germline ends came to 14 bases. CDR3 residues: CASSQRGSPPETQYF. The CDR3 nucleotides read TGTGCCAGCAGCCAACGTGGGAGTCCCCCAGAGACCCAGTACTTC.

The chain carries TRBV29-1 and TRBJ2-3, with no clear D. The CDR3 loop spans 14 amino acids. CDR1 and CDR2 from the germline V gene are SQVTM and ANQGSEA. V dropped 8 bases and J dropped 1 base, with 16 bases sitting between them. CDR3 region: CSSESSRRTDTQYF. In nucleotides, the CDR3 is TGCAGCTCCGAGTCCAGCCGACGCACAGATACGCAGTATTTT.

The chain links TRBV29-1 to TRBJ2-2; tentatively, D is TRBD1 (6 bases). Germline V CDR1 and CDR2: SQVTM, ANQGSEA. There are 15 residues in the CDR3. V lost 7 bases to trimming and J lost 0 bases, with 15 bases between them. The CDR3 sequence: CSGTATSANTGELFF. The CDR3 bases are TGCAGCGGGACAGCTACCTCCGCGAACACCGGGGAGCTGTTTTTT.

This clonotype came up once. The chain is built from TRBV19 and TRBJ2-3; 10 nucleotides line up with TRBD2. The germline CDR1 and CDR2 sequences are LNHDA and SQIVND (reference sequence). CDR3 length: 14 amino acids. V trimming: 7 bases; J trimming: 7 bases; junction bases outside the gene matches: 8. This CDR3 reads CASTSAGGSNTQYF. The CDR3 DNA reads as TGTGCCAGTACCTCAGCGGGGGGGTCTAATACGCAGTATTTT.

This sequence joins TRBV24-1 and TRBJ2-1; D is undetermined. CDR1 KGHDR and CDR2 SFDVKD come from the germline V gene. V was clipped by 5 bases and J by 5 bases, with 12 bases between them. CDR3 size: 14 residues. CDR3 in DNA: TGTGCCACCAGTGGAGGCAGGATAAACAATGAGCAGTTCTTC. Amino acids: CATSGGRINNEQFF.

The V and J genes are TRBV25-1 and TRBJ1-1; 7 nucleotides agree with TRBD1. The CDR3 extends over 14 amino acids. The V and J ends lost 5 bases and 5 bases, in that order; junction bases with no gene match: 8. The germline CDR1 and CDR2 sequences are MGHDK and SYGVNS. The CDR3 DNA sequence: TGTGCCAGCAGTCGTAAGGGGGCGAGAACTGAAGCTTTCTTT. Amino acid sequence: CASSRKGARTEAFF.

The chain links TRBV28 to TRBJ2-3; 8 bases line up with TRBD1. Losses at the gene ends were 5 bases for V and 10 bases for J; bases not matched to a gene: 8. Germline V lookup: CDR1 MDHEN, CDR2 SYDVKM. The CDR3 length is 13 residues. This CDR3 reads CASSIRGRIAQYF. CDR3 in DNA: TGTGCCAGCAGTATCAGGGGGCGAATCGCGCAGTATTTT.